This TCR beta chain came from a study of blood T cell repertoires in COVID-19. Study summary: The samples span acute and convalescent COVID-19 from the United States, Italy and Spain.

This CDR3 spans 15 amino acids. The germline CDR1 and CDR2 sequences are SGHVS and FNYEAQ. After removal of 5 bases from V and 11 bases from J, the junction contained 7 bases not matched to a gene. In the study's own analysis: Reference gene primer amplification gave nucleated cell count estimates. Data came from immunoSEQ multiplex PCR; TCRdb stores just in-frame clones and leaves some out. That table gives V, J and clone size, and the DNA gave D and trimming. The data contain 110,000 to 150,000 clones, approximately 80% of them seen just once; the ten biggest clones take up approximately 3.6%. The sequenced sample consisted of peripheral blood. This TCR was recovered from a man in his 70s who had recovered from COVID-19. The V gene is TRBV7-6, the J gene TRBJ1-6, with TRBD1 matching over 12 bases. The CDR3: CASSPQGQGAAPLHF. The CDR3, as DNA: TGTGCCAGCAGCCCCCAGGGACAGGGGGCGGCACCCCTCCACTTT.